This TCR beta chain appears in the sequencing data of a study of T cell responses to AZD1222 COVID-19 vaccine. Study-wide background: Second-dose intervals of approximately 4 or approximately 12 weeks were pooled. Points from the study as a whole: Per reports, nearly half of all spike-specific TCRs target regions that are unmutated in variants. The donors showed a predominance of white British ancestry and of females, with possible underestimation of clonal diversity.

A word on this clone: Its antigen is undetermined.

The CDR3 has 16 residues. Per germline, CDR1 KGHDR and CDR2 SFDVKD. V was pared by 2 bases and J by 2 bases, with 4 bases of the junction left unmatched. Measured with immunoSEQ multiplex PCR; TCRdb has only the in-frame clones, and not every one. The profile covers roughly 150,000 clones, with 93% appearing a single time and over 4% taken by the ten largest. This TCR was sampled from an adult in good health. The sample here was peripheral blood, taken on day 0 of AZD1222 vaccination. The chain uses TRBV24-1 and TRBJ2-1; 8 bases agree with TRBD2. The CDR3 nucleotides are TGTGCCACCAGTGATTCAAGAGCGGGAGCCTACAATGAGCAGTTCTTC. Translation: CATSDSRAGAYNEQFF.